This T cell receptor beta chain came from a study of CD8 T cells in ankylosing spondylitis. TCRdb re-derived calls from the 5' RACE reads in MiXCR, one entry per CDR3 protein. Here the sample spans 250,000 or so distinct CDR3 sequences, approximately 11% being singletons. This clonotype was seen at least ten times. The receptor was isolated from a male donor with ankylosing spondylitis or in good health (not recorded which). Sequenced: blood, either unsorted or a sorted T cell fraction (not recorded which).

The CDR3 nucleotides are TGTGCCAGCAGTGCTAGGGTATCCAACATTCAGTACTTC. This translates into CASSARVSNIQYF. The J gene is TRBJ2-4, the V gene TRBV2; D is undetermined. The CDR3 has 13 residues. Germline assignment: CDR1 SNHLY and CDR2 FYNNEI. The V end lost 4 bases, the J end lost 7 bases, and 11 bases lay between the germline ends. Variable domain in full (rest from reference TRBV2 and TRBJ2-4): EPEVTQTPSHQVTQMGQEVILRCVPISNHLYFYWYRQILGQKVEFLVSFYNNEISEKSEIFDDQFSVERPDGSNFTLKIRSTKLEDSAMYFCASSARVSNIQYFGAGTRLSVL.